The 7 T cell receptor beta chains below come from one sample, sequenced in a study of blood T cell repertoires in COVID-19. Some clones are missing from TCRdb's copy, which holds only in-frame ones; the method was immunoSEQ multiplex PCR. The repertoire consists of about 380,000 clones, with around 87% occurring once and the leading ten covering roughly 1.4%. The specimen was PBMCs or T cells enriched from blood (not recorded which). These receptors were obtained from a man aged 25 to 45 who had recovered from COVID-19.

V usage is TRBV9 and J usage is TRBJ2-3; the D gene is possibly TRBD2 (5 bases). The CDR3 runs to 14 residues. Trimming stripped 3 bases from V and 3 bases from J, with 11 bases between. CDR1 is SGDLS and CDR2 is YYNGEE in the germline V gene. The CDR3 reads CASSGVGGTDTQYF. The CDR3 DNA reads TGTGCCAGCAGCGGGGTAGGCGGGACAGATACGCAGTATTTT.

This chain connects TRBV3-1 (or the pseudogene TRBV3-2) to TRBJ1-5; 11 nucleotides align to TRBD1. Germline V CDR1 and CDR2: LGHDT, YNNKEL (reference sequence). V trimming: 2 bases; J trimming: 0 bases; junction bases outside the gene matches: 9. This CDR3 comprises 19 residues. DNA of the CDR3: TGTGCCAGCAGCCAACCCGGGACAGGGGGACTTTATAGCAATCAGCCCCAGCATTTT. This encodes CASSQPGTGGLYSNQPQHF.

This clone was observed once. This chain joins TRBV27 and TRBJ1-2; 9 nucleotides line up with TRBD1. CDR1 is MNHEY, CDR2 SMNVEV, per germline (reference sequence). The V and J ends lost 6 bases and 3 bases, in that order; junction bases with no gene match: 11. The CDR3 consists of 16 residues. As DNA, the CDR3 is TGTGCCAGCAGCAGCCTTGGACGGACAGGGGACTATGGCTACACCTTC. This codes for CASSSLGRTGDYGYTF.

The chain recombines TRBV6-2 or TRBV6-3 with TRBJ2-7; 7 positions match TRBD2. CDR1 is MNHEY, CDR2 SVGEGT, per germline. The V and J ends lost 2 bases and 8 bases, in that order; junction bases with no gene match: 3. The length of the CDR3 is 12 residues. The CDR3 DNA sequence: TGTGCCAGCAGTTACCGGGGGGTCCAGCAGTACTTC. This encodes CASSYRGVQQYF.

This clone has just one count. This chain links TRBV18 with TRBJ2-7, with D maybe TRBD2 (5 bases). Germline V gives CDR1 KGHSH, CDR2 LQKENI. Between the trimmed V and J ends, which lost 2 bases and 1 base, there was a span of 9 bases. The CDR3 loop spans 14 amino acids. The CDR3 sequence: CASSPGAESYEQYF. The CDR3 bases are TGTGCCAGCTCACCAGGAGCGGAATCCTACGAGCAGTACTTC.

V is TRBV6-5 and J is TRBJ1-4; 8 bases line up with TRBD1. The V gene's germline CDR1 is MNHEY and CDR2 SVGAGI. J gave up 7 bases and V 6 bases, and 7 bases lay outside the gene matches. This CDR3 has 14 residues. The CDR3 spells CASRYRDRPEKLFF. CDR3 coding DNA: TGTGCCAGCAGATACCGGGACAGGCCTGAAAAACTGTTTTTT.

The table lists this clone with a count of one. V is TRBV9 and J is TRBJ2-1; TRBD1 agrees at 7 bases. CDR3 length: 15 residues. Looked up from germline, CDR1 is SGDLS and CDR2 is YYNGEE. V dropped 3 bases and J dropped 3; count of bases not matched to a gene: 6. In DNA, the CDR3 is TGTGCCAGCAGCGGAAAACAGGGGCTCTACAATGAGCAGTTCTTC. Amino acid sequence: CASSGKQGLYNEQFF.